The 11 T cell receptor beta chains given below trace back to one sample, sequenced in a study of blood T cell repertoires in COVID-19. Using immunoSEQ multiplex PCR, the repertoire was profiled, and TCRdb retains in-frame clones only, with some absent. The data show hundreds of thousands of clones, 70% to 90% seen once. Sequenced input: peripheral blood. The receptors derive from a man between 65 and 80 years old with acute or convalescent COVID-19.

This chain joins TRBV4-2 and TRBJ1-4, with TRBD1 matching 8 bases. V was pared by 0 bases and J by 4 bases, with 13 bases of the junction left unmatched. In germline, CDR1 is LGHNA, CDR2 YNFKEQ. This CDR3 region has 19 residues. The CDR3 region is CASSQDIGRGQVVNEKLFF. Written as DNA, the CDR3 is TGTGCCAGCAGCCAAGATATAGGTCGGGGACAGGTCGTTAATGAAAAACTGTTTTTT.

The chain links TRBV9 to TRBJ1-2; D is unresolved. The CDR3 covers 14 residues. Germline CDR1 is SGDLS and CDR2 is YYNGEE. With 0 bases removed from V and 9 bases from J, the gap between germline ends came to 15 bases. The CDR3 loop is CASSVGQAAKSYTF. CDR3 DNA sequence: TGTGCCAGCAGCGTAGGGCAGGCCGCAAAAAGCTACACCTTC.

The chain combines TRBV27 with TRBJ1-2; 7 bases fit TRBD1. The V and J ends lost 1 base and 6 bases, in that order; junction bases with no gene match: 8. This CDR3 contains 15 residues. Per the germline V gene, CDR1 is MNHEY and CDR2 is SMNVEV (reference sequence). CDR3 region: CASSLFQTGRNGYTF. The CDR3, as DNA: TGTGCCAGCAGTTTATTCCAGACAGGGCGGAATGGCTACACCTTC.

The chain recombines TRBV11-2 with TRBJ2-3; TRBD2 is a possible D gene (7 bases). Germline V gene data show CDR1 as SGHAT and CDR2 as FQNNGV. V was clipped by 3 bases and J by 2 bases, with 15 bases between them. This CDR3 has 16 amino acids. CDR3: CASSFPRGGLTDTQYF. DNA for the CDR3: TGTGCCAGCAGCTTTCCACGCGGGGGCCTCACAGATACGCAGTATTTT.

V is TRBV4-3 and J is TRBJ2-7; 7 bases match TRBD1. There are 14 residues in the CDR3. V shed 0 bases and J 3 bases; nucleotides not matched to a gene: 2. Germline CDR1 LGHNA, CDR2 YSLEER. The CDR3 DNA follows: TGCGCCAGCAGCCAAGATGGGACAGACTACGAGCAGTACTTC. Its translation is CASSQDGTDYEQYF.

This clone was counted once. J is TRBJ2-7 and V is TRBV5-6, with TRBD1 as a possible D gene (6 bases). Between the trimmed V and J ends, which lost 1 base and 5 bases, there was a span of 19 bases. Germline CDR1 is SGHDT and CDR2 is YYEEEE. The CDR3 is made up of 16 amino acids. The DNA of the CDR3 is TGTGCCAGCAGCTTGCGTGGACAGTTTATCCTCGACGAGCAGTACTTC. Its translation is CASSLRGQFILDEQYF.

The chain employs TRBV30 and TRBJ1-4; a weak D match, TRBD1 (6 bases). This CDR3 contains 15 residues. Trimming left V 2 bases short and J 4 bases short, with 14 bases between. CDR1 and CDR2 from the germline V gene are GTSNPN and SVGIG (reference sequence). The CDR3 region is CAWSLRGGYNEKLFF. The CDR3 nucleotides read TGTGCCTGGAGTTTAAGGGGGGGTTATAATGAAAAACTGTTTTTT. Full variable domain (missing parts from reference TRBV30 and TRBJ1-4): SQTIHQWPATLVQPVGSPLSLECTVEGTSNPNLYWYRQAAGRGLQLLFYSVGIGQISSEVPQNLSASRPQDRQFILSSKKLLLSDSGFYLCAWSLRGGYNEKLFFGSGTQLSVL.

The genes are TRBV7-2 and TRBJ1-6; D is unclear. This CDR3 is 15 amino acids long. V lost 1 base and J 0 bases, leaving 4 bases between the germline ends. CDR1 is SGHTA and CDR2 is FQGNSA in the germline V gene. CDR3: CASSLDSSYNSPLHF. Written as DNA, the CDR3 is TGTGCCAGCAGCTTAGACAGCTCCTATAATTCACCCCTCCACTTT.

The chain employs TRBV18 and TRBJ1-4, with a weak D call TRBD1 (5 bases). Germline values: CDR1 KGHSH, CDR2 LQKENI. Trimming pared 3 bases from V and 7 bases from J, leaving 15 bases between. There are 15 residues in the CDR3. CDR3 in amino acids: CASSPGQERVEKLFF. The CDR3 bases are TGTGCCAGCTCACCGGGGCAGGAAAGAGTTGAAAAACTGTTTTTT.

The chain carries TRBV5-6 and TRBJ1-1; 10 bases line up with TRBD1. The CDR3 totals 17 residues. Germline CDR1 SGHDT, CDR2 YYEEEE. Trimming removed 5 bases from V and 0 bases from J; junction bases left unmatched: 10. The CDR3 is CASRSGQGVRVNTEAFF. DNA of the CDR3: TGTGCCAGCAGATCCGGACAGGGGGTGAGAGTGAACACTGAAGCTTTCTTT.

The V and J genes are TRBV19 and TRBJ1-2; no reliable D call. Deletions cut 0 bases from V and 3 bases from J, with 5 bases between. Germline V gives CDR1 LNHDA, CDR2 SQIVND (reference sequence). The CDR3 totals 13 residues. DNA of the CDR3: TGTGCCAGTAGTATAGACACGGACTATGGCTACACCTTC. Encoded protein: CASSIDTDYGYTF.